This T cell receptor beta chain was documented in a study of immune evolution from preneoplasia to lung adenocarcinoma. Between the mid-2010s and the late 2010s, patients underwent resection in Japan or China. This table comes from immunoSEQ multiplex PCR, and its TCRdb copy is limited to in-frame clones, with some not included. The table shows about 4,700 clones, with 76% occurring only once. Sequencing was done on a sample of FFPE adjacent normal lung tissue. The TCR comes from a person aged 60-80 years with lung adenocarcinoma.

CDR3 bases: TGTGCCAGCGGGGGGAATTTAGCTAACTATGGCTACACCTTC. It encodes CASGGNLANYGYTF. This chain links TRBV5-4 with TRBJ1-2; D perhaps matches TRBD1 (5 bases). V was shortened by 7 bases and J by 0 bases, with 13 bases between the two germline ends. The CDR3 consists of 14 residues. Per the germline V gene, CDR1 is SGHNT and CDR2 is YYREEE (reference sequence). Drawing the rest from reference TRBV5-4 and TRBJ1-2, the complete variable domain is ETGVTQSPTHLIKTRGQQVTLRCSSQSGHNTVSWYQQALGQGPQFIFQYYREEENGRGNFPPRFSGLQFPNYSSELNVNALELDDSALYLCASGGNLANYGYTFGSGTRLTVV.